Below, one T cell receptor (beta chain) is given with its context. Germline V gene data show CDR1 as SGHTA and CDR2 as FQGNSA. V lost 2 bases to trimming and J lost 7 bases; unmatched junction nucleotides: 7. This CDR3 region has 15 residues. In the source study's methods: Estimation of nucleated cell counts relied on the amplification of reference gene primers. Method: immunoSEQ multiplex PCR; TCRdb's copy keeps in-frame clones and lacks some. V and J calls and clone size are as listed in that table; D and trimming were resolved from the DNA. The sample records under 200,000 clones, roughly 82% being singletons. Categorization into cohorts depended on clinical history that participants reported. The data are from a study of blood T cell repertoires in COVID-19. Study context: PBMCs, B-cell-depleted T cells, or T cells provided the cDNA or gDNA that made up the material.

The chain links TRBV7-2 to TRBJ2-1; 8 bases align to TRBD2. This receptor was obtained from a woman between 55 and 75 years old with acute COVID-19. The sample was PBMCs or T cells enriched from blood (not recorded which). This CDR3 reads CASSLISGGLNEQFF. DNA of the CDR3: TGTGCCAGCAGCTTAATTTCGGGGGGGCTTAATGAGCAGTTCTTC.